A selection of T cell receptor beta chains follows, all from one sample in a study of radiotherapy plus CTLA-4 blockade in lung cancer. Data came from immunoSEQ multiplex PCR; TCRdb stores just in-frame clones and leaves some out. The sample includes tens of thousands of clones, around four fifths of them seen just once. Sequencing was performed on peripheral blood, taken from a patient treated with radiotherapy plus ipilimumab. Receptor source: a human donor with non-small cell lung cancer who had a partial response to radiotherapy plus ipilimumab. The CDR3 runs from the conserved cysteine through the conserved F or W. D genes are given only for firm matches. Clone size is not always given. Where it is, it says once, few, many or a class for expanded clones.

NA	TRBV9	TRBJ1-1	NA	TGTGCCAGCCGTCCCGGGACATTGAACACTGAAGCTTTCTTT	CASRPGTLNTEAFF
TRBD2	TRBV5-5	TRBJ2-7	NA	TGTGCCAGCAGCACCGGACTAGCGGACACCTACGAGCAGTACTTC	CASSTGLADTYEQYF
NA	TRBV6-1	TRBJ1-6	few	TGTGCCAGCAGCCGACAGGCACCTAATTCACCCCTCCACTTT	CASSRQAPNSPLHF
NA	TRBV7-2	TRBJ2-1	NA	NA	CASSLDVAGGIKRFF
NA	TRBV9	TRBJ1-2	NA	TGTGCCAGCAGCGGTACGGGATCCTTCCCCAGGGGCTACACCTTC	CASSGTGSFPRGYTF
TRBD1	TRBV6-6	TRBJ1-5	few	TGTGCCAGCAGACAGGGGGTAGGGCAGCCCCAGCATTTT	CASRQGVGQPQHF
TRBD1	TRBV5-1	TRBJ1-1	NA	TGCGCCAGCAGCTTGGAAGGGGGCGCGAACACTGAAGCTTTCTTT	CASSLEGGANTEAFF
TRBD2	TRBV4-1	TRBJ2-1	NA	TGCGCCAGCAGCCAAGGGACAGCGGGGGCCCTTGTGGGGCAGTTCTTC	CASSQGTAGALVGQFF
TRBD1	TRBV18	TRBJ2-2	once	TGTGCCAGCTCACCACGGGACAGGGGGGCGAACACCGGGGAGCTGTTTTTT	CASSPRDRGANTGELFF
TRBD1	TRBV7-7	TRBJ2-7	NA	TGTGCCAGCAGCTTAACCCAGGGGGCGGGCGAGCAGTACTTC	CASSLTQGAGEQYF
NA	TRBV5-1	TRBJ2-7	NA	TGCGCCAGCAGCTTGACAGGGTCAGGCTCCTACGAGCAGTACTTC	CASSLTGSGSYEQYF
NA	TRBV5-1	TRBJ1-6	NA	TGCGCCAGCAGCTTGGACAGGGCTAATAATTCACCCCTCCACTTT	CASSLDRANNSPLHF
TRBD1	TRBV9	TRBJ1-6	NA	TGTGCCAGCAGCGTAGAGGGCAGGGGGAATTCACCCCTCCACTTT	CASSVEGRGNSPLHF
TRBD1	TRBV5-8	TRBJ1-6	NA	TGTGCCAGCAGCCTCGGCGGGGGGACAGGGGTCTATAATTCACCCCTCCACTTT	CASSLGGGTGVYNSPLHF
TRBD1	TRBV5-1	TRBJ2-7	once	TGCGCCAGCAGCTTGGGACCAACCGGGACAGGGTCGGACGAGCAGTACTTC	CASSLGPTGTGSDEQYF
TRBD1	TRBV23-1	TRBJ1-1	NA	TGCGCCAGCAGTCAGGTGTTGACAGGGGGTATGAACACTGAAGCTTTCTTT	CASSQVLTGGMNTEAFF
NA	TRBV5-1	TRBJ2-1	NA	TGCGCCAGCAGCTTGGTTAGTCAGATCAGCGCCTGGGAGAATTACAATGAGCAGTTCTTC	CASSLVSQISAWENYNEQFF
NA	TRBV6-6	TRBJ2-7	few	TGTGCCAGCAGTTACAGCCGGTACGAGCAGTACTTC	CASSYSRYEQYF
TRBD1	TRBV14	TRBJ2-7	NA	TGTGCCAGCAGCCAAGACGCCGGGACAGCCAGCTCCTACGAGCAGTACTTC	CASSQDAGTASSYEQYF
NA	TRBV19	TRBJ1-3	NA	TGTGCCAGTAGAAGAACAGGGAGCTCTGGAAACACCATATATTTT	CASRRTGSSGNTIYF
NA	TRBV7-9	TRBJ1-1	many	TGTGCCAGCAGCTACCCGCAGGGTTCCGGTGAAGCTTTCTTT	CASSYPQGSGEAFF
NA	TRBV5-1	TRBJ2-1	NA	TGCGCCAGCAGCTTGGATCCATCCCGAGAGAAGCGGATCTTC	CASSLDPSREKRIF
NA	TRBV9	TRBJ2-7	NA	TGTGCCAGCAGCGTAGCCCAGGGCTACGAGCAGTACTTC	CASSVAQGYEQYF
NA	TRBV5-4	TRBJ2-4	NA	TGTGCCACCTTAGATGCCGGAAACATTCAGTACTTC	CATLDAGNIQYF
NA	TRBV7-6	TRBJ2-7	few	TGTGCCAGCAGCGTAGGAGGTGAATACGAGCAGTACTTC	CASSVGGEYEQYF
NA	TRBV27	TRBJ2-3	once	TGTGCCAGCAGTTTAGGGGGCGCCAGCACAGATACGCAGTATTTT	CASSLGGASTDTQYF
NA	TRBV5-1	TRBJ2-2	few	TGCGCCAGCAGCTTGGATCTAGCGAACACCGGGGAGCTGTTTTTT	CASSLDLANTGELFF
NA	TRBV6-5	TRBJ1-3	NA	TGTGCCAGCAGTTATCAAGCGGACCTACCCGGAAACACCATATATTTT	CASSYQADLPGNTIYF
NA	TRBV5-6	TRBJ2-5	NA	TGTGCCAGCAGCTTGGTGTTTGGTGAGGGTCTCCAAGAGACCCAGTACTTC	CASSLVFGEGLQETQYF
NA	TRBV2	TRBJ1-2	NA	TGTGCCAGCAGTGTTACGGGTAACTATGGCTACACCTTC	CASSVTGNYGYTF
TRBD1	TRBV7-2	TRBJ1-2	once	TGTGCCAGCAGCTCGGGACAGTACTATGGCTACACCTTC	CASSSGQYYGYTF
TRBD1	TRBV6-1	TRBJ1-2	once	TGTGCCAGCAGCGGAGGACAGGGAACGAGGGGCTACACCTTC	CASSGGQGTRGYTF
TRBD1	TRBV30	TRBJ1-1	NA	TGTGCCTGGAGGTGGACAGGAACAACCACTGAAGCTTTCTTT	CAWRWTGTTTEAFF
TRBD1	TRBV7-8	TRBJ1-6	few	TGTGCCAGCAGCCTGGGACAGGGGTTGGATTCACCCCTCCACTTT	CASSLGQGLDSPLHF
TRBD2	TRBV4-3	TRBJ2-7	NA	TGCGCCAGCAGCCCGATAGCGGGGGCCTACGAGCAGTACTTC	CASSPIAGAYEQYF
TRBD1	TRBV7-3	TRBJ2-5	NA	TGTGCCAGCAGCTTAGGGCCGGGACAGGGACAAGAGACCCAGTACTTC	CASSLGPGQGQETQYF
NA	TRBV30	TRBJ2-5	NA	TGTGCCTGGAGTGTCCGCGGACTACTGCGGGAGACCCAGTACTTC	CAWSVRGLLRETQYF
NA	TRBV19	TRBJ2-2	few	TGTGCCAGTAGTATAGCCCCAGGGTCCACCGGGGAGCTGTTTTTT	CASSIAPGSTGELFF
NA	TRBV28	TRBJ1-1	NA	TGTGCCAGCAGTTTACTCAACCCGGGAACTGAAGCTTTCTTT	CASSLLNPGTEAFF
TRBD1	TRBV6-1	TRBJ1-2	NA	TGTGCCAGCAGTGAAGCCGGGACAGGGAAGGGCTACACCTTC	CASSEAGTGKGYTF
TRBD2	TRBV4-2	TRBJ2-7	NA	TGTGCCAGCAGCCAAGGGGGCCTCCGGGAGGACGAGCAGTACTTC	CASSQGGLREDEQYF
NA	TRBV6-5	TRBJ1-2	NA	TGTGCCAGCAGGGTCTTGGCCGACTATGGCTACACCTTC	CASRVLADYGYTF
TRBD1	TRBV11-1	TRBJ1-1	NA	TGTGCCAGCAGCTTAGGGGACAGTGTTGAAGCTTTCTTT	CASSLGDSVEAFF
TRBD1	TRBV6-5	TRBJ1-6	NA	TGTGCCAGCAGGGGGACAGATGGGAGTTCACCCCTCCACTTT	CASRGTDGSSPLHF
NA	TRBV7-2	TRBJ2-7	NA	TGTGCCAGCAGCGAACCGGGACACTCGTACGAGCAGTACTTC	CASSEPGHSYEQYF
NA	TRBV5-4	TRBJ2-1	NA	TGTGCCAGCAGCTTGGCCGGTCTTTTGAGCAATGAGCAGTTCTTC	CASSLAGLLSNEQFF
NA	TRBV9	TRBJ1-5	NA	TGTGCCAGCAGCTCTGGACAGAACAATCAGCCCCAGCATTTT	CASSSGQNNQPQHF